The clone carrying this T cell receptor beta chain was seen just once. These data are taken from a study of T cell responses to AZD1222 COVID-19 vaccine. Profiled with immunoSEQ multiplex PCR; TCRdb holds only in-frame clones, not every one. This table has approximately 180,000 clones, 85% to 90% appearing once. Germline V gene data show CDR1 as GTSNPN and CDR2 as SVGIG (reference sequence). V was shortened by 2 bases and J by 0 bases, with 19 bases between the two germline ends. This CDR3 comprises 18 residues. The chain uses TRBV30 and TRBJ1-4; maybe TRBD1 (5 bases). This receptor was obtained from an adult in good health. This sample comprised peripheral blood, obtained on day 0 of AZD1222 vaccination. The CDR3 reads CAWSLTTGRAATNEKLFF. In DNA, the CDR3 is TGTGCCTGGAGTCTTACGACGGGCAGGGCTGCAACTAATGAAAAACTGTTTTTT.